Listed here are 26 T cell receptor beta chains from one sample, sequenced in a study of T cell responses to AZD1222 COVID-19 vaccine. Libraries were prepared by immunoSEQ multiplex PCR; TCRdb keeps only in-frame clonotypes and omits some of them. The sample records 93,000 or so clones, 91% being singletons. Sample: peripheral blood, taken on day 0 of AZD1222 vaccination. All receptors come from an adult in good health.

The rearrangement links TRBV11-2 to TRBJ2-1; perhaps TRBD1 as D (6 bases). Trimming removed 5 bases from V and 6 bases from J, with 14 bases in between. The length of the CDR3 is 14 residues. The germline CDR1 and CDR2 sequences are SGHAT and FQNNGV. CDR3 bases: TGTGCCAGCAGCCCCTACGACAGGAGCAATGAGCAGTTCTTC. It specifies CASSPYDRSNEQFF.

This clone was seen just once. The gene calls are TRBV9 and TRBJ2-1; 11 bases align to TRBD2. V dropped 0 bases and J dropped 7; count of bases not matched to a gene: 3. Germline loops: CDR1 SGDLS, CDR2 YYNGEE. This CDR3 has 15 amino acids. CDR3 DNA sequence: TGTGCCAGCAGCGTAGAGCTAGCGGGAGGTAATGAGCAGTTCTTC. As protein: CASSVELAGGNEQFF.

This rearrangement joins TRBV3-1 (or the pseudogene TRBV3-2) to TRBJ2-7; 11 bases match TRBD2. CDR3 length: 15 residues. The V and J ends lost 4 bases and 2 bases, in that order; junction bases with no gene match: 4. Looked up from germline, CDR1 is LGHDT and CDR2 is YNNKEL (reference sequence). The CDR3: CASSPGTSGTYEQYF. The CDR3 nucleotides read TGTGCCAGCAGCCCCGGGACTAGCGGTACCTACGAGCAGTACTTC.

Worth noting for this clone: One end of the junction does not line up with germline, which may come from a read error. The rearrangement links TRBV9 to TRBJ2-3, with D unclear. The CDR3 spans 15 residues. Per germline, CDR1 SGDLS and CDR2 YYNGEE. CDR3 bases: TGTGCCAGCAGCATAGGAACCACTATCACAAATACGCAGTATTTT. Amino acids: CASSIGTTITNTQYF.

The gene calls are TRBV7-2 and TRBJ2-3, with 13 nucleotides matching TRBD2. This CDR3 comprises 17 residues. V shed 1 base and J 7 bases; nucleotides not matched to a gene: 8. Germline V CDR1 and CDR2: SGHTA, FQGNSA. DNA for the CDR3: TGTGCCAGCAGCTTAGGGGCGACTAGCGGGAGGAATTATACGCAGTATTTT. Its translation is CASSLGATSGRNYTQYF.

This chain joins TRBV5-1 and TRBJ1-1; D ambiguous. The CDR3 contains 14 residues. Trimming shortened V by 4 bases and J by 0 bases, and 10 bases separated the two germline ends. The V gene's germline CDR1 is SGHRS and CDR2 YFSETQ. This CDR3 is CASSLIMLNTEAFF. In nucleotides, the CDR3 is TGCGCCAGCAGCCTTATAATGCTGAACACTGAAGCTTTCTTT.

The V call is TRBV28, the J call TRBJ1-1; tentative D call: TRBD1 (6 bases). V was clipped by 3 bases and J by 5 bases, with 13 bases between them. Germline lookup yields CDR1 MDHEN and CDR2 SYDVKM. This CDR3 has 14 amino acids. CDR3 nucleotides: TGTGCCAGCAGTTTCGGGGGGGGCGCAACTGAAGCTTTCTTT. Translation gives CASSFGGGATEAFF.

The V gene is TRBV5-1, the J gene TRBJ1-4; D not certain. V was cut by 0 bases and J by 0 bases, with 6 bases left in between. Germline V gene data show CDR1 as SGHRS and CDR2 as YFSETQ. There are 15 residues in the CDR3. In DNA form, the CDR3 reads TGCGCCAGCAGCTTGGCGGCATCAACTAATGAAAAACTGTTTTTT. Encoded protein: CASSLAASTNEKLFF.

The chain carries TRBV7-8 and TRBJ2-7; no reliable D call. V lost 4 bases to trimming and J lost 3 bases, with 4 bases between them. Germline loops: CDR1 SGHVS, CDR2 FQNEAQ. The CDR3 is 11 residues long. CDR3 sequence reads: CASSSVYEQYF. The DNA of the CDR3 is TGTGCCAGCAGCTCGGTCTACGAGCAGTACTTC.

J is TRBJ1-4 and V is TRBV28, with 9 bases matching TRBD1. With 6 bases clipped from V and 8 bases from J, the junction kept 10 bases outside the gene matches. Germline V lookup: CDR1 MDHEN, CDR2 SYDVKM. This CDR3 region has 15 residues. CDR3 amino acids: CASREPGQGEEKLFF. As DNA, the CDR3 is TGTGCCAGCAGGGAACCGGGACAGGGAGAGGAAAAACTGTTTTTT. Drawing the rest from reference TRBV28 and TRBJ1-4, the complete variable domain is DVKVTQSSRYLVKRTGEKVFLECVQDMDHENMFWYRQDPGLGLRLIYFSYDVKMKEKGDIPEGYSVSREKKERFSLILESASTNQTSMYLCASREPGQGEEKLFFGSGTQLSVL.

The rearrangement links TRBV7-9 to TRBJ2-1; D may be TRBD2 (6 bases). Trimming took off 5 bases at V and 5 bases at J, with 13 bases between the two ends. Germline lookup yields CDR1 SEHNR and CDR2 FQNEAQ (reference sequence). The CDR3 spans 14 residues. The CDR3 is CASSTTSNHNEQFF. The CDR3 coding sequence is TGTGCCAGCAGCACTACTAGCAACCACAATGAGCAGTTCTTC.

The table lists this clone with a few counts. The chain employs TRBV27 and TRBJ1-5; TRBD1 matches 7 bases. The CDR3 contains 14 residues. The ends lost 5 bases at V and 4 bases at J; junction bases unmatched: 5. CDR1 MNHEY and CDR2 SMNVEV come from the germline V gene (reference sequence). The CDR3 protein is CASSPGTVNQPQHF. CDR3 coding DNA: TGTGCCAGCAGTCCTGGGACAGTAAATCAGCCCCAGCATTTT.

The chain links TRBV5-8 to TRBJ2-7; 7 positions agree with TRBD2. The CDR3 is made up of 14 amino acids. Trimming cost V 4 bases and J 1 base; bases outside gene matches: 5. CDR1 and CDR2 from the germline V gene are SGHTS and YDEGEE. This CDR3 is CASSLGGESYEQYF. The CDR3, as DNA: TGTGCCAGCAGCCTGGGGGGGGAATCCTACGAGCAGTACTTC.

The V and J genes are TRBV4-1 and TRBJ2-7; TRBD1 or TRBD2 may be the D gene (5 bases each). Germline V CDR1 and CDR2: MGHRA, YSYEKL. Trimming took off 4 bases at V and 2 bases at J, with 12 bases between the two ends. CDR3 size: 14 residues. The CDR3 DNA sequence: TGCGCCAGCAGCCTCCGGGACGGGGCCTACGAGCAGTACTTC. Encoded protein: CASSLRDGAYEQYF.

The gene calls are TRBV6-5 and TRBJ2-2; possibly TRBD2 for D (5 bases). Trimming cost V 7 bases and J 4 bases, with 16 bases left between them. The CDR3 has 15 residues. CDR1 and CDR2 (germline): MNHEY, SVGAGI. CDR3 region: CASMSGSSGTGELFF. DNA for the CDR3: TGTGCCAGCATGTCGGGAAGTTCGGGCACCGGGGAGCTGTTTTTT.

The chain employs TRBV7-9 and TRBJ1-1; D is perhaps TRBD1 (5 bases). CDR3 length: 15 amino acids. Germline assignment: CDR1 SEHNR and CDR2 FQNEAQ (reference sequence). Trimming stripped 10 bases from V and 5 bases from J, with 23 bases between. CDR3: CATGRVGGVGTEAFF. In nucleotides, the CDR3 is TGTGCCACCGGCCGAGTGGGGGGAGTAGGAACTGAAGCTTTCTTT.

The rearrangement joins TRBV5-1 to TRBJ1-1, with a tentative D call TRBD1 (6 bases). Germline V gene lookup returns CDR1 SGHRS and CDR2 YFSETQ. V lost 4 bases and J 2 bases, leaving 12 bases between the germline ends. The CDR3 has 14 residues. The CDR3 spells CASSGGHSNTEAFF. The CDR3 DNA reads TGCGCCAGCAGCGGGGGACACTCAAACACTGAAGCTTTCTTT. The full variable domain, in which reference TRBV5-1 and TRBJ1-1 provide the parts outside the CDR3, is KAGVTQTPRYLIKTRGQQVTLSCSPISGHRSVSWYQQTPGQGLQFLFEYFSETQRNKGNFPGRFSGRQFSNSRSEMNVSTLELGDSALYLCASSGGHSNTEAFFGQGTRLTVV.

The rearrangement uses TRBV5-8 and TRBJ1-2; perhaps TRBD1 as D (5 bases). With 0 bases removed from V and 3 bases from J, the gap between germline ends came to 9 bases. CDR1 is SGHTS and CDR2 is YDEGEE in the germline V gene. This CDR3 has 14 amino acids. CDR3 region: CASSLGQGDYGYTF. The CDR3 bases are TGTGCCAGCAGCTTGGGGCAGGGAGACTATGGCTACACCTTC.

The chain recombines TRBV2 with TRBJ2-1; 10 positions match TRBD1. Germline V CDR1 and CDR2: SNHLY, FYNNEI. The CDR3 spans 16 residues. Losses at the gene ends were 6 bases for V and 6 bases for J; bases not matched to a gene: 11. Here the CDR3 reads CASRSVGDRGSNEQFF. The CDR3 DNA follows: TGTGCCAGCAGATCAGTGGGGGACAGGGGATCCAATGAGCAGTTCTTC.

This chain uses TRBV2 with TRBJ1-6; D not resolved. CDR1 is SNHLY and CDR2 is FYNNEI in the germline V gene. The CDR3 runs to 13 residues. Between the trimmed V and J ends, which lost 10 bases and 9 bases, there was a span of 16 bases. The CDR3 is CATRTGEASPLHF. CDR3 DNA: TGTGCCACAAGGACGGGCGAGGCTTCACCCCTCCACTTT.

The chain employs TRBV30 and TRBJ1-5, with D possibly being TRBD1 (5 bases). V was clipped by 3 bases and J by 10 bases, with 13 bases between them. This CDR3 contains 12 residues. Germline CDR1 GTSNPN, CDR2 SVGIG (reference sequence). The CDR3 sequence: CAWSYSTGPQHF. CDR3 DNA sequence: TGTGCCTGGAGCTACTCCACAGGACCCCAGCATTTT.

This sequence joins TRBV15 and TRBJ1-6; 10 nucleotides align to TRBD1. Germline lookup yields CDR1 LNHNV and CDR2 YYDKDF (reference sequence). This CDR3 spans 16 amino acids. V was clipped by 1 base and J by 8 bases; unmatched bases: 5. The CDR3 spells CATSRATGTGDSPLHF. The DNA for the CDR3 is TGTGCCACCAGCAGAGCGACCGGGACAGGGGATTCACCCCTCCACTTT.

The chain joins TRBV7-9 to TRBJ2-7; a possible D gene is TRBD1 (5 bases). The CDR3 has 17 amino acids. Germline V CDR1 and CDR2: SEHNR, FQNEAQ (reference sequence). With 0 bases removed from V and 0 bases from J, the gap between germline ends came to 15 bases. This CDR3 reads CASSLALGQEASYEQYF. CDR3 nucleotides: TGTGCCAGCAGCTTAGCCTTGGGGCAGGAAGCCTCCTACGAGCAGTACTTC.

The chain recombines TRBV6-5 with TRBJ1-5, with D tentatively TRBD1 (5 bases). There are 12 residues in the CDR3. The V and J ends lost 8 bases and 0 bases respectively, with 5 bases between them. Per germline, CDR1 MNHEY and CDR2 SVGAGI. The CDR3 here is CASQGSNQPQHF. The CDR3 coding sequence is TGTGCCAGCCAGGGTAGCAATCAGCCCCAGCATTTT.

V gene TRBV18 combines with J gene TRBJ2-2, with D tentatively TRBD1 or TRBD2 (9 bases each). The V and J ends lost 0 bases and 5 bases respectively, with 28 bases between them. The V gene's germline CDR1 is KGHSH and CDR2 LQKENI. This CDR3 has 21 amino acids. Here the CDR3 reads CASSPPNRGPSSGSLTGELFF. Here the CDR3 DNA reads TGTGCCAGCTCACCACCGAACAGGGGGCCCAGTAGCGGGAGCTTAACCGGGGAGCTGTTTTTT.

This chain uses TRBV5-1 with TRBJ2-7; TRBD1 agrees at 9 bases. Trimming took 3 bases from V and 2 from J; bases not matched to a gene: 3. CDR1 and CDR2 from the germline V gene are SGHRS and YFSETQ. The CDR3 is 14 residues long. For the CDR3, the DNA is TGCGCCAGCAGCTCATGGACAGGGGCCTACGAGCAGTACTTC. Encoded protein: CASSSWTGAYEQYF.